The 15 T cell receptor beta chains reported below all come from one sample, sequenced in a study of T cell changes during pregnancy in multiple sclerosis. Clones were read by immunoSEQ multiplex PCR, and TCRdb kept only the in-frame ones, dropping some. This sample has about 60,000 clones; roughly 90% occur once, and the top ten carry around 2.3%. The source was peripheral blood, collected in the first trimester of pregnancy. The receptors were sampled from a female donor with multiple sclerosis, enrolled in a pregnancy study.

This clone was counted only a few times. The chain recombines TRBV19 with TRBJ1-1; D ambiguous. The V and J ends lost 2 bases and 1 base respectively, with 5 bases between them. CDR3 size: 13 residues. The germline CDR1 and CDR2 sequences are LNHDA and SQIVND (reference sequence). The CDR3 is CASSIQSNTEAFF. For the CDR3, the DNA is TGTGCCAGTAGTATACAATCGAACACTGAAGCTTTCTTT.

The chain carries TRBV5-6 and TRBJ1-2; 7 bases align to TRBD1. This CDR3 spans 13 amino acids. The V gene's germline CDR1 is SGHDT and CDR2 YYEEEE. The junction had 12 bases not matched to a gene; V was cut back by 4 bases and J by 12 bases. CDR3 nucleotide sequence: TGTGCCAGCAGCCGATTTGGACAGGAGGATAACACCTTC. Protein product: CASSRFGQEDNTF.

V usage is TRBV28 and J usage is TRBJ2-5; D gene unclear. Germline V lookup: CDR1 MDHEN, CDR2 SYDVKM. V was pared by 5 bases and J by 1 base, with 17 bases between. This CDR3 comprises 16 residues. DNA for the CDR3: TGTGCCAGCAGTCTTCCCGACTCACTCCCCCAAGAGACCCAGTACTTC. Translated, it gives CASSLPDSLPQETQYF.

The chain combines TRBV19 with TRBJ2-3; TRBD1 matches at 7 bases. The CDR3 has 14 residues. Per the germline V gene, CDR1 is LNHDA and CDR2 is SQIVND (reference sequence). The junction had 2 bases not matched to a gene; V was cut back by 4 bases and J by 1 base. The DNA of the CDR3 is TGTGCCAGTAGTAAGGGGGCAGGCACAGATACGCAGTATTTT. It encodes CASSKGAGTDTQYF.

The CDR3 reads CARRSVQATDTQYF. CDR3 DNA: TGTGCCAGACGGTCGGTACAGGCCACAGATACGCAGTATTTT. J is TRBJ2-3 and V is TRBV2, with TRBD1 as a possible D gene (5 bases). V was shortened by 9 bases and J by 2 bases, with 15 bases between the two germline ends. The CDR3 extends over 14 amino acids. Per germline, CDR1 SNHLY and CDR2 FYNNEI.

The V and J genes are TRBV9 and TRBJ2-5; weak D call: TRBD2 (7 bases). Trimming removed 3 bases from V and 4 bases from J, with 10 bases in between. The CDR3 extends over 13 amino acids. CDR1 SGDLS and CDR2 YYNGEE come from the germline V gene. DNA for the CDR3: TGTGCCAGCAGCGGAGGGGGGGTAGAGACCCAGTACTTC. Translating gives CASSGGGVETQYF.

This chain connects TRBV12-5 to TRBJ2-1; maybe TRBD2 (6 bases). V lost 5 bases and J lost 5, with 16 bases in between. The CDR3 sequence is 15 residues long. CDR1 and CDR2 (germline): LGHNT, FRNRAP. This CDR3 is CASGPEGLINNEQFF. The CDR3 DNA follows: TGTGCTAGTGGTCCGGAGGGCCTTATCAACAATGAGCAGTTCTTC.

This chain connects TRBV19 to TRBJ2-7; possible D gene TRBD2, 6 bases. The ends were cut back, 3 bases at V and 3 bases at J, with 9 bases in the middle. The CDR3 spans 13 residues. Germline V lookup: CDR1 LNHDA, CDR2 SQIVND (reference sequence). The CDR3 loop reads CASSMGLYYEQYF. In nucleotides, the CDR3 is TGTGCCAGTAGTATGGGACTCTACTACGAGCAGTACTTC.

The rearrangement links TRBV5-1 to TRBJ2-3; 15 nucleotides line up with TRBD2. CDR3 length: 15 residues. In germline, CDR1 is SGHRS, CDR2 YFSETQ. Germline trimming cut 7 bases from V and 4 bases from J; bases unmatched to any gene: 4. CDR3 sequence: CASSGLAGGSDTQYF. Here the CDR3 DNA reads TGCGCCAGCTCAGGACTAGCGGGAGGGTCAGATACGCAGTATTTT.

V usage is TRBV5-4 and J usage is TRBJ2-2, with TRBD2 matching over 12 bases. In germline, CDR1 is SGHNT, CDR2 YYREEE (reference sequence). The ends lost 4 bases at V and 4 bases at J; junction bases unmatched: 2. CDR3 length equals 15 residues. The CDR3 reads CASSLGLAGTGELFF. The CDR3 bases are TGTGCCAGCAGCCTGGGACTAGCGGGCACCGGGGAGCTGTTTTTT.

The V call is TRBV19, the J call TRBJ2-7, with D tentatively TRBD1 (6 bases). The CDR3 loop spans 12 amino acids. With 5 bases removed from V and 4 bases from J, the gap between germline ends came to 9 bases. The germline V gene has CDR1 LNHDA and CDR2 SQIVND (reference sequence). The CDR3 reads CASSLQGYEQYF. In DNA form, the CDR3 reads TGTGCCAGTAGTTTACAGGGTTACGAGCAGTACTTC.

The chain links TRBV29-1 to TRBJ2-3; unclear D gene. Germline lookup yields CDR1 SQVTM and CDR2 ANQGSEA. V was pared by 4 bases and J by 1 base, with 3 bases between. This CDR3 has 11 residues. DNA of the CDR3: TGCAGCGTTGGCGGCACAGATACGCAGTATTTT. This encodes CSVGGTDTQYF.

The V gene is TRBV30, the J gene TRBJ1-2; TRBD1 matches 10 bases. The CDR3 consists of 13 residues. V lost 4 bases, J lost 6 bases, and 5 bases stayed unmatched. CDR1 is GTSNPN, CDR2 SVGIG, per germline (reference sequence). DNA for the CDR3: TGTGCCTGGACGGGACAGGGGTTTGATGGCTACACCTTC. Protein: CAWTGQGFDGYTF.

The chain has TRBV5-4 and TRBJ2-7, with TRBD2 matching 8 bases. The V segment lost 3 bases and the J segment 0 bases; nucleotides outside the gene matches: 5. Per the germline V gene, CDR1 is SGHNT and CDR2 is YYREEE (reference sequence). This CDR3 spans 15 amino acids. The CDR3 sequence is CASSYTSGGSYEQYF. For the CDR3, the DNA is TGTGCCAGCAGCTACACTAGCGGAGGCTCCTACGAGCAGTACTTC.

The chain joins TRBV9 to TRBJ2-2; D is possibly TRBD1 (6 bases). Germline lookup yields CDR1 SGDLS and CDR2 YYNGEE. CDR3 length equals 15 residues. V lost 3 bases and J lost 1, with 10 bases in between. CDR3 DNA: TGTGCCAGCAGCGGAACAGGGCTGAACACCGGGGAGCTGTTTTTT. This sequence encodes CASSGTGLNTGELFF.